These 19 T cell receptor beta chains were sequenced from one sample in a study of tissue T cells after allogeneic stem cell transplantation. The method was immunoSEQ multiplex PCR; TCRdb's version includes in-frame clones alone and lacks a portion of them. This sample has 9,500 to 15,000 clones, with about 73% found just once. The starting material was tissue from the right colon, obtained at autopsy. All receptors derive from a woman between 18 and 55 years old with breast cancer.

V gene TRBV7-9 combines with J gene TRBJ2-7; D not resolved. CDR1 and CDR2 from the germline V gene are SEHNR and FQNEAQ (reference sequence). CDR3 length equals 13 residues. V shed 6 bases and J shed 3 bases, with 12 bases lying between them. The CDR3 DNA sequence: TGTGCCAGCAGTACCACTATAATCTACGAGCAGTACTTC. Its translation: CASSTTIIYEQYF.

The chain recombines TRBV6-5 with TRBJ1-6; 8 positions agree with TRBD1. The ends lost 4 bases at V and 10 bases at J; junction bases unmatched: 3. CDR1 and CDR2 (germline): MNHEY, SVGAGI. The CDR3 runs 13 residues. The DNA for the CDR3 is TGTGCCAGCAGTTTGACAGGGGAATCACCCCTCCACTTT. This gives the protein CASSLTGESPLHF.

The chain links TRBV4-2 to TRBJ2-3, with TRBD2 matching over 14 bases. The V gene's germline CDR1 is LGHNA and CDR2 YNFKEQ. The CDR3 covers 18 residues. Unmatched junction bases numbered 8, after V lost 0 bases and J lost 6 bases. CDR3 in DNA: TGTGCCAGCAGCCAAGAAGTTGTGACTAGCGGGGGGGCTGATACGCAGTATTTT. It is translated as CASSQEVVTSGGADTQYF.

The CDR3 DNA sequence: TGCGCCAGCAGCCAGGGGGCGGGCCAAGTTTGGGAGCAGTTCTTC. Amino acids: CASSQGAGQVWEQFF. The chain couples TRBV4-3 to TRBJ2-1; tentative D call: TRBD1 (6 bases). This CDR3 is built from 15 residues. Trimming took off 3 bases at V and 10 bases at J, with 19 bases between the two ends. Per germline, CDR1 LGHNA and CDR2 YSLEER.

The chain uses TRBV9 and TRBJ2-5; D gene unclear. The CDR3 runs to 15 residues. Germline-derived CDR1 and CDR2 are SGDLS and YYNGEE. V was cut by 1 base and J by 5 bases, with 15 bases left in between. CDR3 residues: CASSVSWTEGETQYF. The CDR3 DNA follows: TGTGCCAGCAGCGTATCCTGGACCGAAGGGGAGACCCAGTACTTC.

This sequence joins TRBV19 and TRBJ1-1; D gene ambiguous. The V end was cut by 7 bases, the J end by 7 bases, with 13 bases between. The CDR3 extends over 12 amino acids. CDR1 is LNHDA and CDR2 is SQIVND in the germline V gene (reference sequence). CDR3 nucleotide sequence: TGTGCCAGTACAGGCCGGGTTTTTGAAGCTTTCTTT. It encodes CASTGRVFEAFF.

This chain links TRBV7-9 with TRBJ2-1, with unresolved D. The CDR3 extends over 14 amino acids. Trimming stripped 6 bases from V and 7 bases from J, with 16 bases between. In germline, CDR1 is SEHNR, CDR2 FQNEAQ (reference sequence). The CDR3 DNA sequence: TGTGCCAGCAGTTCCGACTTCCACCAAAATGAGCAGTTCTTC. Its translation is CASSSDFHQNEQFF.

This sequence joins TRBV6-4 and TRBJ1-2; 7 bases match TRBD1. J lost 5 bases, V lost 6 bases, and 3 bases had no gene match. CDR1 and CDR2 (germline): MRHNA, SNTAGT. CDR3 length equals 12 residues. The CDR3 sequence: CASSRQGYGYTF. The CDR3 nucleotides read TGTGCCAGCAGCAGACAGGGATATGGCTACACCTTC.

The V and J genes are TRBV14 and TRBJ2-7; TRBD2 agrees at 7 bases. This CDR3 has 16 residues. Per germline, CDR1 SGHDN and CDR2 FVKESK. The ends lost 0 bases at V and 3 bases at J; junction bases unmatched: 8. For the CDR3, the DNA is TGTGCCAGCAGCCAAGATAGGGAGGGGCGTAACTACGAGCAGTACTTC. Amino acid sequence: CASSQDREGRNYEQYF.

The DNA for the CDR3 is TGTGCCAGCAGCTTAGGGAGGCAGCGCAACACCATATATTTT. Its protein product is CASSLGRQRNTIYF. The J gene is TRBJ1-3, the V gene TRBV7-2; D call uncertain. Trimming shortened V by 1 base and J by 7 bases, and 11 bases separated the two germline ends. CDR1 and CDR2 from the germline V gene are SGHTA and FQGNSA. This CDR3 region has 14 residues.

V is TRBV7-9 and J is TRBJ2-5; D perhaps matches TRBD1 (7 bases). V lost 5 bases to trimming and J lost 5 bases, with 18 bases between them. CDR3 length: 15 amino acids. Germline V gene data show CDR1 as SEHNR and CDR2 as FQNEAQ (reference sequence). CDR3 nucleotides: TGTGCCAGCAGCACCGCAGGAGGGGGCGCTGAGACCCAGTACTTC. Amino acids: CASSTAGGGAETQYF. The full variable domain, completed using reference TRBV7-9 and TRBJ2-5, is DTGVSQNPRHKITKRGQNVTFRCDPISEHNRLYWYRQTLGQGPEFLTYFQNEAQLEKSRLLSDRFSAERPKGSFSTLEIQRTEQGDSAMYLCASSTAGGGAETQYFGPGTRLLVL.

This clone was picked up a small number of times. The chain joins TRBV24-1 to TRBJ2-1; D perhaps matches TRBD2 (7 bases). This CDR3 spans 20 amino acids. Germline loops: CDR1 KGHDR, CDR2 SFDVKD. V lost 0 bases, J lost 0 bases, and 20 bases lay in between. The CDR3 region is CATSDLVVRGGGGSYNEQFF. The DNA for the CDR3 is TGTGCCACCAGTGATTTGGTGGTTAGGGGAGGGGGAGGCTCCTACAATGAGCAGTTCTTC.

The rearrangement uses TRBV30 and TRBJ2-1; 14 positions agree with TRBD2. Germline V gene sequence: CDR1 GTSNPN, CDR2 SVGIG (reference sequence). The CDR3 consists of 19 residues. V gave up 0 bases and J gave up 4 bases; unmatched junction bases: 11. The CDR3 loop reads CAWSVPRLAGGTLYNEQFF. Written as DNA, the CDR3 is TGTGCCTGGAGTGTACCCAGACTAGCGGGAGGGACACTTTACAATGAGCAGTTCTTC.

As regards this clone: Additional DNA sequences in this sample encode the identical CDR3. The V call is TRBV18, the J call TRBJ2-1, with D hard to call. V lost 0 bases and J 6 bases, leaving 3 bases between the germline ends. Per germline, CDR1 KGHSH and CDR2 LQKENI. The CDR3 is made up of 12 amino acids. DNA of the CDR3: TGTGCCAGCTCACCACCCCTCAATGAGCAGTTCTTC. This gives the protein CASSPPLNEQFF.

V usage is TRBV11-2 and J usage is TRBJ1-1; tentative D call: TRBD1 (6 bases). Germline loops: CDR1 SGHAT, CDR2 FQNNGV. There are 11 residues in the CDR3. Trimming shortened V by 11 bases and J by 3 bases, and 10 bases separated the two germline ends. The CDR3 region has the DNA TGTGCCTCCTACAGGGACACTGAAGCTTTCTTT. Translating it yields CASYRDTEAFF.

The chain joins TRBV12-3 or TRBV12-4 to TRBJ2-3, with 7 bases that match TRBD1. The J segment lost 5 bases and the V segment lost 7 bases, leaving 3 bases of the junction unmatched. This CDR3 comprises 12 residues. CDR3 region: CASTQGEDTQYF. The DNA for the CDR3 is TGTGCCAGCACCCAGGGGGAAGATACGCAGTATTTT.

CDR3: CASSFFQRGTDTQYF. In DNA, the CDR3 is TGTGCCAGCAGCTTTTTCCAGCGGGGGACAGATACGCAGTATTTT. The gene calls are TRBV5-4 and TRBJ2-3, with 8 bases fitting TRBD2. The junction had 5 bases not matched to a gene; V was cut back by 2 bases and J by 3 bases. This CDR3 region has 15 residues. CDR1 is SGHNT, CDR2 YYREEE, per germline (reference sequence).

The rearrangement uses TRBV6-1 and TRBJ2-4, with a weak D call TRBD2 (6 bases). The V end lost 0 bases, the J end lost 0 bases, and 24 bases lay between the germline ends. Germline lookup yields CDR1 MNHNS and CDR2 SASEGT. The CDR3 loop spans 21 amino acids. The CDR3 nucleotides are TGTGCCAGCAGTGAAGCGCCCCCCGGGGGTAGTATTAGACTAGCCAAAAACATTCAGTACTTC. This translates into CASSEAPPGGSIRLAKNIQYF.

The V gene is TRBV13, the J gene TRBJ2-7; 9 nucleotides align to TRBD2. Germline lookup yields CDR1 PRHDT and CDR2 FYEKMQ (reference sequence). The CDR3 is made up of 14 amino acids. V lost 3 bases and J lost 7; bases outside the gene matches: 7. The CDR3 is CASSFRGGAEEQYF. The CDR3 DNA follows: TGTGCCAGCAGCTTCCGCGGGGGGGCGGAAGAGCAGTACTTC.